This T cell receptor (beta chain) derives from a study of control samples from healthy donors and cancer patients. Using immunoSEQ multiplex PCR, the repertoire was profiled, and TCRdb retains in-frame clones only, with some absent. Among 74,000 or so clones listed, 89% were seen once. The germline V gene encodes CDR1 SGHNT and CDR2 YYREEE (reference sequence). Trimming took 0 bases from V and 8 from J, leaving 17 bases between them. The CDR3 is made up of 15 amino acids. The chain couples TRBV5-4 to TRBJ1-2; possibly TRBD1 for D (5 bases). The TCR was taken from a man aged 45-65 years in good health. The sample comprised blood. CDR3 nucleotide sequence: TGTGCCAGCAGCTTGGGGGGTGGTGGAGGGGACGGCTACACCTTC. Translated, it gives CASSLGGGGGDGYTF.